The next 14 T cell receptor beta chains were all read from a single sample in a study of T cell repertoires in cytomegalovirus infection. A single record per CDR3 protein comes from TCRdb applying MiXCR to the reads. The sample carries approximately 250,000 distinct CDR3 sequences, more than 9% recorded once. The sequenced sample was PBMCs. The receptors derive from a human donor in good health (CMV status not recorded). Some clones in this sample may be carry-over from other donors' samples.

This chain links TRBV20-1 with TRBJ2-1, with 7 bases lining up with TRBD2. This CDR3 is 15 amino acids long. CDR1 DFQATT and CDR2 SNEGSKA come from the germline V gene (reference sequence). After removal of 3 bases from V and 4 bases from J, the junction contained 9 bases not matched to a gene. As DNA, the CDR3 is TGCAGTGCTAGGACCGGGACGGGGGGTTACAATGAGCAGTTCTTC. Translated, it gives CSARTGTGGYNEQFF.

The table lists this clonotype with many counts. The chain carries TRBV7-6 and TRBJ2-3; D unresolved. Deletions cut 4 bases from V and 6 bases from J, with 14 bases between. The CDR3 length is 14 residues. Germline V gives CDR1 SGHVS, CDR2 FNYEAQ. As DNA, the CDR3 is TGTGCCAGCAGCTCCCAGACTCCTCCCGATACGCAGTATTTT. This gives the protein CASSSQTPPDTQYF.

This clonotype came up many times. The gene calls are TRBV7-2 and TRBJ1-2, with D perhaps matching TRBD1 (6 bases). Germline values: CDR1 SGHTA, CDR2 FQGNSA. The CDR3 sequence is 13 residues long. The V gene lost 5 bases and the J gene lost 4 bases, with 11 bases spanning the gap. CDR3 nucleotide sequence: TGTGCCAGCAGCCCTGACAGGCCCTATGGCTACACCTTC. Protein product: CASSPDRPYGYTF.

This clonotype was found many times. The chain uses TRBV20-1 and TRBJ1-2; D not certain. The germline V and J ends were trimmed by 1 base and 2 bases, with 14 bases remaining between them. CDR1 DFQATT and CDR2 SNEGSKA come from the germline V gene (reference sequence). This CDR3 region has 15 residues. CDR3 amino acids: CSARVQTEANYGYTF. CDR3 coding DNA: TGCAGTGCTAGAGTTCAAACAGAGGCAAACTATGGCTACACCTTC.

This clonotype was recorded at least ten times. The gene calls are TRBV6-1 and TRBJ2-3; 11 nucleotides agree with TRBD2. This CDR3 spans 17 amino acids. V shed 5 bases and J 6 bases; nucleotides not matched to a gene: 13. Germline V CDR1 and CDR2: MNHNS, SASEGT. CDR3 sequence (DNA): TGTGCCAGCAGTCTAGCCCCCACTAGCGGGAGCGGGGATACGCAGTATTTT. Its protein product is CASSLAPTSGSGDTQYF.

This sequence joins TRBV7-2 and TRBJ2-3; TRBD2 matches at 7 bases. CDR1 and CDR2 (germline): SGHTA, FQGNSA. This CDR3 comprises 15 residues. The J segment lost 1 base and the V segment lost 4 bases, leaving 5 bases of the junction unmatched. CDR3 residues: CASSSLAARTDTQYF. In nucleotides, the CDR3 is TGTGCCAGCAGCTCGCTAGCGGCTCGCACAGATACGCAGTATTTT.

This clonotype appeared many times. The V call is TRBV6-1, the J call TRBJ2-3; D unclear. There are 16 residues in the CDR3. Germline V gene sequence: CDR1 MNHNS, CDR2 SASEGT. V was shortened by 6 bases and J by 1 base, with 17 bases between the two germline ends. The CDR3 DNA is TGTGCCAGCAGCTCCCGCGATAACACCGGCACAGATACGCAGTATTTT. Its protein product is CASSSRDNTGTDTQYF.

This clonotype has ten or more counts. The V gene is TRBV7-2, the J gene TRBJ1-1, with D uncertain. The germline V gene has CDR1 SGHTA and CDR2 FQGNSA. The CDR3 totals 13 residues. V dropped 2 bases and J dropped 5 bases, with 9 bases sitting between them. This chain's CDR3 is CASSLSWETEAFF. For the CDR3, the DNA is TGTGCCAGCAGCTTAAGCTGGGAAACTGAAGCTTTCTTT.

This clonotype was picked up many times. The chain links TRBV6-1 to TRBJ1-3; 7 nucleotides line up with TRBD1. The CDR3 length is 15 residues. The germline CDR1 and CDR2 sequences are MNHNS and SASEGT. The J segment lost 0 bases and the V segment lost 6 bases, leaving 5 bases of the junction unmatched. The CDR3 nucleotides read TGTGCCAGCAGGCCGACAGGGCTCTCTGGAAACACCATATATTTT. Translating gives CASRPTGLSGNTIYF.

The V and J genes are TRBV29-1 and TRBJ1-4, with TRBD1 matching over 7 bases. The CDR3 sequence is 12 residues long. Per germline, CDR1 SQVTM and CDR2 ANQGSEA. V dropped 7 bases and J dropped 5; count of bases not matched to a gene: 4. CDR3 residues: CSAGQQNEKLFF. The DNA for the CDR3 is TGCAGCGCGGGACAGCAAAATGAAAAACTGTTTTTT.

This chain joins TRBV23-1 and TRBJ1-5, with D unclear. TRBV23-1 is marked as an open reading frame, function uncertain. This CDR3 region has 12 residues. The germline V and J ends were trimmed by 3 bases and 5 bases, with 5 bases remaining between them. The chain's CDR3 is CASSHRHQPQHF. The CDR3 DNA sequence: TGCGCCAGCAGTCACCGGCATCAGCCCCAGCATTTT.

Note on this clonotype: With a much larger clone just one base away, this may be a read error. The chain couples TRBV7-2 to TRBJ2-5; D might be TRBD2 (6 bases). The germline V gene has CDR1 SGHTA and CDR2 FQGNSA. The CDR3 extends over 15 amino acids. V gave up 2 bases and J gave up 1 base, with 11 bases separating them. The CDR3 region is CTSSLSRGPQETQYF. DNA of the CDR3: TGTACCAGCAGCTTATCGCGGGGCCCCCAAGAGACCCAGTACTTC.

CDR3 sequence (DNA): TGTGCCAGCAGGACGGCATCGGGAGGGCGTCGGGCCGACACAGATACGCAGTATTTT. Amino acid sequence: CASRTASGGRRADTDTQYF. V is TRBV6-1 and J is TRBJ2-3; 8 bases fit TRBD2. Germline V gives CDR1 MNHNS, CDR2 SASEGT. The CDR3 is 19 residues long. V lost 6 bases, J lost 2 bases, and 19 bases stayed unmatched.

This clonotype was counted a few times. V gene TRBV6-1 combines with J gene TRBJ1-1; the D gene is possibly TRBD1 (6 bases). The CDR3 consists of 17 residues. From germline, CDR1 is MNHNS and CDR2 SASEGT. V lost 6 bases, J lost 0 bases, and 20 bases lay in between. The CDR3 reads CASRGIPTGLMNTEAFF. The CDR3 DNA sequence: TGTGCCAGCAGAGGAATTCCGACAGGCTTGATGAACACTGAAGCTTTCTTT.